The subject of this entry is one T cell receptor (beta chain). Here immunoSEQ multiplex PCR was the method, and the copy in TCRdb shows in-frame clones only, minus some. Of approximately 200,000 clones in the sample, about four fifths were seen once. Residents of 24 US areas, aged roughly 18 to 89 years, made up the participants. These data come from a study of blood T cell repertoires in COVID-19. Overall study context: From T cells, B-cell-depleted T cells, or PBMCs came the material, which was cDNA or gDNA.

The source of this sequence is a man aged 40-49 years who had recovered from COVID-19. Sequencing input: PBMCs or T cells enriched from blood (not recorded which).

CDR3 nucleotide sequence: TGTGCCAGTAGTATCTCCCTAGCGACTCCTGAGACCCAGTACTTC. Translation gives CASSISLATPETQYF. The genes are TRBV19 and TRBJ2-5, with D possibly matching TRBD2 (6 bases). Germline V gene sequence: CDR1 LNHDA, CDR2 SQIVND (reference sequence). Trimming stripped 3 bases from V and 5 bases from J, with 16 bases between. The CDR3 has 15 residues.